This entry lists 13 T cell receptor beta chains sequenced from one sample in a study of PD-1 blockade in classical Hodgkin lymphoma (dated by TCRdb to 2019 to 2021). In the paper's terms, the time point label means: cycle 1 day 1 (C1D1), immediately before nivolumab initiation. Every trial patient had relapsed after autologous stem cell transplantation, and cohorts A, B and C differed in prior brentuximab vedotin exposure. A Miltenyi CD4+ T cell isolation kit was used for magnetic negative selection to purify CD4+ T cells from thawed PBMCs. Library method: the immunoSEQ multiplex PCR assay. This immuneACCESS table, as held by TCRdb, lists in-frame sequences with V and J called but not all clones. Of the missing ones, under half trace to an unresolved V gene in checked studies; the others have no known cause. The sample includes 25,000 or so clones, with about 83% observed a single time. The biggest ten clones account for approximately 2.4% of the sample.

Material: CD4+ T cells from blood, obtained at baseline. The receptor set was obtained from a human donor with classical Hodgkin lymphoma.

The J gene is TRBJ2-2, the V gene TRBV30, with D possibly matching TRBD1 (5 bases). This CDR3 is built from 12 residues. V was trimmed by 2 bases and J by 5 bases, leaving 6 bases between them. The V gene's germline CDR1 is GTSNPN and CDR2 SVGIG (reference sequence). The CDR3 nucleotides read TGTGCCTGGAGTCGACAGACCGGGGAGCTGTTTTTT. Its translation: CAWSRQTGELFF.

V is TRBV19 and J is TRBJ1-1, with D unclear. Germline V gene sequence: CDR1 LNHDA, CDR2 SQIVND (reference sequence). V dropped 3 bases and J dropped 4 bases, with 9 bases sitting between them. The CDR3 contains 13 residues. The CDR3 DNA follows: TGTGCCAGTAGTATTCCCGGGATCACTGAAGCTTTCTTT. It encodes CASSIPGITEAFF.

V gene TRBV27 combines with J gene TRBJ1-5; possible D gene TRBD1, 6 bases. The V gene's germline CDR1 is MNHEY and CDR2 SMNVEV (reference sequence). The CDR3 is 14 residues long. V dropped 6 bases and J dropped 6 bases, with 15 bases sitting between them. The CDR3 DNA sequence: TGTGCCAGCAGGTGGGACACCATAAGTCAGCCCCAGCATTTT. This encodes CASRWDTISQPQHF.

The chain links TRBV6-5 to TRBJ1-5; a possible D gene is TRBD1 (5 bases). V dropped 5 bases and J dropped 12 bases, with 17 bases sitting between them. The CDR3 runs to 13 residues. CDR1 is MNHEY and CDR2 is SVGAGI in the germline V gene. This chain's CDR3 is CASSPDRLGSQHF. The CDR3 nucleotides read TGTGCCAGCAGTCCCGACAGACTAGGAAGCCAGCATTTT.

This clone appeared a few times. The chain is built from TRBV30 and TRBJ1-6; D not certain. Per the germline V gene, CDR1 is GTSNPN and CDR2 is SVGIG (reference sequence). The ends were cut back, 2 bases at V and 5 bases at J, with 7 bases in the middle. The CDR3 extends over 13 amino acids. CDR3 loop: CAWSLEDNSPLHF. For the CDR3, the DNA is TGTGCCTGGAGTTTGGAGGATAATTCACCCCTCCACTTT.

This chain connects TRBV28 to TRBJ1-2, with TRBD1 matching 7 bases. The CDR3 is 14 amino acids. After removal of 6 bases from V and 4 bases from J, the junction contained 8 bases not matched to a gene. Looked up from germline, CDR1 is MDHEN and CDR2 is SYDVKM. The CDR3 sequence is CASRTTGEGYGYTF. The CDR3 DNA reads TGTGCCAGCAGAACTACAGGGGAAGGCTATGGCTACACCTTC.

In nucleotides, the CDR3 is TGTGCCAGTAGTATAGACGGACTAGCGGGCCTTGTCAATGAGCAGTTCTTC. This encodes CASSIDGLAGLVNEQFF. V is TRBV19 and J is TRBJ2-1; 11 bases fit TRBD2. The J segment lost 6 bases and the V segment lost 0 bases, leaving 7 bases of the junction unmatched. Germline assignment: CDR1 LNHDA and CDR2 SQIVND (reference sequence). The CDR3 runs 17 residues.

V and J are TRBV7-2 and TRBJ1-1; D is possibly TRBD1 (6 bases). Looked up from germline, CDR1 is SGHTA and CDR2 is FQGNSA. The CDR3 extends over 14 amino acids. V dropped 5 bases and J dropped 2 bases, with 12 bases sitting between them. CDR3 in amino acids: CASSPGTSNTEAFF. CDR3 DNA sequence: TGTGCCAGCAGCCCAGGGACATCCAACACTGAAGCTTTCTTT. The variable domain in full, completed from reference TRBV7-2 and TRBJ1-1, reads GAGVSQSPSNKVTEKGKDVELRCDPISGHTALYWYRQSLGQGLEFLIYFQGNSAPDKSGLPSDRFSAERTGGSVSTLTIQRTQQEDSAVYLCASSPGTSNTEAFFGQGTRLTVV.

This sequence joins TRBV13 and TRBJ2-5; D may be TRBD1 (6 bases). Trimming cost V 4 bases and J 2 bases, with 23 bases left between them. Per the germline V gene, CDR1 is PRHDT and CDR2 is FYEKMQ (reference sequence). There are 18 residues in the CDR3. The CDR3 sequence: CASSSRHGWFTGQETQYF. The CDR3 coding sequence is TGTGCCAGCAGCTCCCGACATGGGTGGTTTACAGGGCAAGAGACCCAGTACTTC.

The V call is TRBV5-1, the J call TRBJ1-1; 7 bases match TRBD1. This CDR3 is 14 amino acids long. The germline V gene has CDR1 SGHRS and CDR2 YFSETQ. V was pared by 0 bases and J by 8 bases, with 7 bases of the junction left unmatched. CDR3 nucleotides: TGCGCCAGCAGCTTGGATTATGACAGGGTCGAAGCTTTCTTT. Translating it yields CASSLDYDRVEAFF.

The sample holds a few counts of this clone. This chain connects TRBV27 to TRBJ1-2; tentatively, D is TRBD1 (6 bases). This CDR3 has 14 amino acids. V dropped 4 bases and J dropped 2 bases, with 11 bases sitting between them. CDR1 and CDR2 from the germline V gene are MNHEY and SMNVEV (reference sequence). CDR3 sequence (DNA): TGTGCCAGCAGTTCCTTTGGACAGAACTATGGCTACACCTTC. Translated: CASSSFGQNYGYTF.

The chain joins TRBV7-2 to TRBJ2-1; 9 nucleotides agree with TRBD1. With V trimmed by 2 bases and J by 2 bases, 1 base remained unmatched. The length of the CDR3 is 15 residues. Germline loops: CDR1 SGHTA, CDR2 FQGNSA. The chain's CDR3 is CASSLRQGAYNEQFF. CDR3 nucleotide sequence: TGTGCCAGCAGCTTAAGACAGGGGGCCTACAATGAGCAGTTCTTC.

This CDR3 reads CAWSPAQISYTF. For the CDR3, the DNA is TGTGCCTGGAGTCCCGCCCAGATCAGCTACACCTTC. The chain is built from TRBV30 and TRBJ1-2; no reliable D call. Looked up from germline, CDR1 is GTSNPN and CDR2 is SVGIG (reference sequence). V lost 2 bases, J lost 9 bases, and 13 bases lay in between. This CDR3 comprises 12 residues.